This TCR beta chain was captured by sequencing in a study of cytotoxic CD8 clonotypes in ibrutinib-treated CLL. Study summary: Responses: some 25 partial, 2 complete; after median approximately 67 months, 14 stayed remitted, around twelve progressed. Study-wide results and limits: Progressing patients had sampling times that differed from those of sustained-remission patients.

This CDR3 contains 15 residues. Between the trimmed V and J ends, which lost 6 bases and 4 bases, there was a span of 18 bases. CDR1 is SGHAT, CDR2 FQDESV, per germline (reference sequence). Data came from immunoSEQ multiplex PCR; TCRdb stores just in-frame clones and leaves some out. The data hold approximately 45,000 clones, with 60% to 70% observed a single time. Remarks on this clone: Its target is not known.

The sequencing used PBMCs, collected after 24 months of ibrutinib treatment. This TCR came from a human donor with chronic lymphocytic leukemia. The chain links TRBV11-1 to TRBJ2-5; D not resolved. CDR3: CASSGRTRLSETQYF. The CDR3 DNA sequence: TGTGCCAGCAGTGGTCGGACCAGACTTTCAGAGACCCAGTACTTC.